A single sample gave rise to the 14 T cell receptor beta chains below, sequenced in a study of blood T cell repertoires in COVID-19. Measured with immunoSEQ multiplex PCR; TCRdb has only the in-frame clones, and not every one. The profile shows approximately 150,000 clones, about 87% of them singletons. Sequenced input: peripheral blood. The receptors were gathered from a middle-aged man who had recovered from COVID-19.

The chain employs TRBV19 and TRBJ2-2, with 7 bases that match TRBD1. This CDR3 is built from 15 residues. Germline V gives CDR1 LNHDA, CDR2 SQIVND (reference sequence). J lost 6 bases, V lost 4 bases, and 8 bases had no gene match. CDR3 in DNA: TGTGCCAGTAGTAGACCGGGACAGATATCCGGGGAGCTGTTTTTT. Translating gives CASSRPGQISGELFF.

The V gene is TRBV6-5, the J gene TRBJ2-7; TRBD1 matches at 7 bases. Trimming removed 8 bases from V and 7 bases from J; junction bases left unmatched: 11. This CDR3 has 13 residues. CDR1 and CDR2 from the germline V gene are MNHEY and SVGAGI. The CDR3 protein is CASGSRGRREQYF. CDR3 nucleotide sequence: TGTGCCAGCGGGAGTAGGGGGCGGCGAGAGCAGTACTTC.

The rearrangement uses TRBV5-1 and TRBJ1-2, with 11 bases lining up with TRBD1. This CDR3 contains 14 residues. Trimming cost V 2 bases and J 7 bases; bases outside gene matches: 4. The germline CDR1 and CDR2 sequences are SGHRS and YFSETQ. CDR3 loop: CASSLSGTGGGYTF. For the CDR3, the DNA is TGCGCCAGCAGCTTATCGGGGACAGGGGGTGGCTACACCTTC.

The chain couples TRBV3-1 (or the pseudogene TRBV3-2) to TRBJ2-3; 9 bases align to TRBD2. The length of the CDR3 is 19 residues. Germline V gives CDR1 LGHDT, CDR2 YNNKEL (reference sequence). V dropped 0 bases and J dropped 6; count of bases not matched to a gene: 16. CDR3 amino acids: CASSQDPGASGAPPDTQYF. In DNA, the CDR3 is TGTGCCAGCAGCCAAGACCCGGGGGCTAGCGGGGCCCCCCCGGATACGCAGTATTTT.

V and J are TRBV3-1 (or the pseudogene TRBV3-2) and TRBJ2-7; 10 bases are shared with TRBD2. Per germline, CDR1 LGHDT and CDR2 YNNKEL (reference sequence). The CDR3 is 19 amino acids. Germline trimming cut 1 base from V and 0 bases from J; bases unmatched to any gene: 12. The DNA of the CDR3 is TGTGCCAGCAGCCAAGCGATAGCGGGGGGTTTACTAAGCTCCTACGAGCAGTACTTC. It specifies CASSQAIAGGLLSSYEQYF.

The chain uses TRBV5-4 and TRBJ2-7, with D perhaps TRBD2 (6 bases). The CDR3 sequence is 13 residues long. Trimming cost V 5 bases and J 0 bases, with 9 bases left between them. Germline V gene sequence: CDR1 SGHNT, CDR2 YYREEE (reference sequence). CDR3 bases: TGTGCCAGCAGGCGGGACGGCTCCTACGAGCAGTACTTC. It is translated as CASRRDGSYEQYF.

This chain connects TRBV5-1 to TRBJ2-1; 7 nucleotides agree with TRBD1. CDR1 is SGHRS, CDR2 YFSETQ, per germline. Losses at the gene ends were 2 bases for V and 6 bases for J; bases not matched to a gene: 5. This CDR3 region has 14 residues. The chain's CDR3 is CASSLRQGPNEQFF. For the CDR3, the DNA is TGCGCCAGCAGCTTAAGACAGGGACCCAATGAGCAGTTCTTC. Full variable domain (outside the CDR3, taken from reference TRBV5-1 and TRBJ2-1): KAGVTQTPRYLIKTRGQQVTLSCSPISGHRSVSWYQQTPGQGLQFLFEYFSETQRNKGNFPGRFSGRQFSNSRSEMNVSTLELGDSALYLCASSLRQGPNEQFFGPGTRLTVL.

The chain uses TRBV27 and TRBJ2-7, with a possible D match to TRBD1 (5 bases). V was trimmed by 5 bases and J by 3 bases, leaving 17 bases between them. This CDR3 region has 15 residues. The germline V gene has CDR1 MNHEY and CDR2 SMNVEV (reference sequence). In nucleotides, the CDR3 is TGTGCCAGCAGTCCGCAGGGAAATTCCTACTACGAGCAGTACTTC. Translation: CASSPQGNSYYEQYF.

The CDR3 is CSASGGGIYEQYF. CDR3 DNA sequence: TGCAGTGCTAGTGGCGGGGGCATCTACGAGCAGTACTTC. The chain combines TRBV20-1 with TRBJ2-7; D is possibly TRBD2 (7 bases). With 3 bases removed from V and 3 bases from J, the gap between germline ends came to 12 bases. CDR1 and CDR2 (germline): DFQATT, SNEGSKA (reference sequence). The CDR3 totals 13 residues.

CDR3 sequence (DNA): TGCGCCAGCAGCTTGCGACAGGGCCGCACAGATACGCAGTATTTT. It encodes CASSLRQGRTDTQYF. The V call is TRBV5-1, the J call TRBJ2-3; the match to TRBD1 covers 7 bases. The length of the CDR3 is 15 residues. V trimming: 1 base; J trimming: 1 base; junction bases outside the gene matches: 3. Germline V CDR1 and CDR2: SGHRS, YFSETQ.

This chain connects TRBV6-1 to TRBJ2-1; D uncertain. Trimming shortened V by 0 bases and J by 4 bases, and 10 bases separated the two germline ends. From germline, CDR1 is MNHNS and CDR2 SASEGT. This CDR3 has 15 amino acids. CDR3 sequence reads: CASSEAPVTYNEQFF. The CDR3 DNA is TGTGCCAGCAGTGAAGCGCCGGTGACTTACAATGAGCAGTTCTTC.

The CDR3 region has the DNA TGTGCCAGCGCATCCGGGACAACCGAGACCCAGTACTTC. Protein product: CASASGTTETQYF. This chain connects TRBV18 to TRBJ2-5; maybe TRBD1 (6 bases). Trimming pared 8 bases from V and 5 bases from J, leaving 15 bases between. The CDR3 length is 13 residues. The V gene's germline CDR1 is KGHSH and CDR2 LQKENI.

Here the CDR3 reads CASTFSLSGNTIYF. In nucleotides, the CDR3 is TGTGCCAGCACCTTCTCCCTCTCGGGAAACACCATATATTTT. The V gene is TRBV5-5, the J gene TRBJ1-3, with unresolved D. This CDR3 is built from 14 residues. The V gene lost 6 bases and the J gene lost 4 bases, with 14 bases spanning the gap. CDR1 is SGHKS and CDR2 is YYEKEE in the germline V gene (reference sequence).

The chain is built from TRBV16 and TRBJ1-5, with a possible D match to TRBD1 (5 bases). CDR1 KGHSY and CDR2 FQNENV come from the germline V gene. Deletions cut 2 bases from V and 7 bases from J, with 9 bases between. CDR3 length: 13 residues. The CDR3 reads CASSQNKGQPQHF. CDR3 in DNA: TGTGCCAGCAGCCAAAACAAGGGGCAGCCCCAGCATTTT.